The rows below give T cell receptor beta chains drawn from one sample of a study of cytomegalovirus exposure and HLA in healthy donors. Using immunoSEQ multiplex PCR, the repertoire was profiled, and TCRdb retains in-frame clones only, with some absent. The data show about 180,000 clones, around 85% seen once. Sequenced input: PBMCs. These receptors were collected from a young man in good health and CMV-seropositive. CDR3s include the opening cysteine and the closing phenylalanine or tryptophan. The D gene is left open where the match is weak. Expanded clones are given a class, and other clones once, few, many or no size at all.

NA | TRBJ2-2 | TRBV2 | NA | CASREVGRANTGELFF | TGTGCCAGCAGGGAGGTCGGGCGCGCGAACACCGGGGAGCTGTTTTTT
NA | TRBJ2-7 | TRBV6-5 | NA | CASSYVPQGSYEQYF | TGTGCCAGCAGTTACGTCCCGCAGGGGTCCTACGAGCAGTACTTC
NA | TRBJ1-2 | TRBV27 | TRBD1 | CASSFDAATGIHYGYTF | TGTGCCAGCAGTTTTGATGCCGCGACAGGGATCCACTATGGCTACACCTTC
NA | TRBJ2-3 | TRBV13 | NA | CASSFYRTDHTDTQYF | TGTGCCAGCAGCTTCTACAGGACAGACCACACAGATACGCAGTATTTT
NA | TRBJ1-1 | TRBV5-1 | NA | CASSLGGMTDGTEAFF | TGCGCCAGCAGCTTGGGCGGCATGACAGACGGCACTGAAGCTTTCTTT
NA | TRBJ2-5 | TRBV11-2 | NA | CASSLLRVETQYF | TGTGCCAGCAGCTTACTCAGGGTCGAGACCCAGTACTTC
NA | TRBJ2-5 | TRBV2 | NA | CASADPGEYQETQYF | TGTGCCAGCGCGGACCCGGGGGAGTACCAAGAGACCCAGTACTTC
NA | TRBJ1-1 | TRBV19 | NA | CASSIEESRAEAFF | TGTGCCAGTAGTATAGAGGAATCGAGGGCTGAAGCTTTCTTT
NA | TRBJ2-7 | TRBV11-1 | NA | CASSPYRGGGHEQYF | TGTGCCAGCAGCCCCTATCGGGGTGGGGGCCACGAGCAGTACTTC
NA | TRBJ1-4 | TRBV2 | TRBD1 | CASSLDRATNEKLFF | TGTGCCAGCAGTTTAGACAGGGCAACTAATGAAAAACTGTTTTTT
NA | TRBJ2-7 | TRBV27 | NA | CASSLDSSYEQYF | TGTGCCAGCAGTTTAGACAGCTCCTACGAGCAGTACTTC
NA | TRBJ2-7 | TRBV28 | NA | CASRDPGEQYF | TGTGCCAGCAGGGATCCGGGCGAGCAGTACTTC
NA | TRBJ2-1 | TRBV5-1 | NA | CASSPTGRDEQFF | TGCGCCAGCAGCCCTACAGGGAGGGATGAGCAGTTCTTC
once | TRBJ1-1 | TRBV19 | TRBD1 | CASSIGTGNTEAFF | TGTGCCAGTAGTATAGGGACAGGGAACACTGAAGCTTTCTTT
NA | TRBJ2-1 | TRBV7-9 | TRBD2 | CASSSGRASYNEQFF | TGTGCCAGCAGCTCGGGGAGGGCGTCCTACAATGAGCAGTTCTTC
NA | TRBJ1-1 | TRBV7-3 | NA | CASSQSRGGEAFF | TGTGCCAGCAGCCAAAGTCGGGGGGGTGAAGCTTTCTTT
once | TRBJ1-4 | TRBV5-1 | TRBD1 | CASSLTPQGVSEKLFF | TGCGCCAGCAGCTTGACCCCCCAGGGGGTGAGTGAAAAACTGTTTTTT
once | TRBJ2-7 | TRBV5-1 | NA | CASSLLTGGYEQYF | TGCGCCAGCAGCTTGCTAACAGGCGGTTACGAGCAGTACTTC
once | TRBJ2-1 | TRBV6-5 | TRBD2 | CASSTSGGASNEQFF | TGTGCCAGCAGTACTAGCGGAGGGGCGTCGAATGAGCAGTTCTTC
NA | TRBJ2-7 | TRBV7-2 | NA | CASSLSRPQGEQYF | TGTGCCAGCAGCCTCTCCCGCCCTCAGGGCGAGCAGTACTTC